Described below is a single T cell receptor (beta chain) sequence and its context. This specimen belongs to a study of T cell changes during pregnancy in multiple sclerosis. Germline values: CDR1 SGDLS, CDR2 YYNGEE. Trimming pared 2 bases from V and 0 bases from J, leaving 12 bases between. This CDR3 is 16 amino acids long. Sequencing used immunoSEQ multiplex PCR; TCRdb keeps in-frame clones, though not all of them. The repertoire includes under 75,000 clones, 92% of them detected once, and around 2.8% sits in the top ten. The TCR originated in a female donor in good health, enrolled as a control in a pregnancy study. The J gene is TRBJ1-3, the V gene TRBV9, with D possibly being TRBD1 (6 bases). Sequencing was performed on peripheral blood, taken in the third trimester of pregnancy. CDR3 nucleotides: TGTGCCAGCAGCGTTTCGACAGGCCTCTCTGGAAACACCATATATTTT. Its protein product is CASSVSTGLSGNTIYF.